This record concerns one TCR beta chain sequence. This was the immunoSEQ v3.0 assay at survey level. Measured with immunoSEQ multiplex PCR; TCRdb has only the in-frame clones, and not every one. The sample has fewer than 25,000 clones; 80% to 90% are singletons. The data were obtained in a study of long-term antiretroviral therapy in people with HIV. Germline lookup yields CDR1 SGHVS and CDR2 FNYEAQ. CDR3 length: 14 amino acids. The V gene lost 5 bases and the J gene lost 1 base, with 11 bases spanning the gap. This clonotype was obtained from a woman in her thirties with HIV. The material sequenced was unsorted PBMCs, taken 1.8 years before starting antiretroviral therapy. The genes are TRBV7-6 and TRBJ1-1; D possibly corresponds to TRBD1 (5 bases). The chain's CDR3 is CASSLGEKNTEAFF. The CDR3 DNA reads as TGTGCCAGCAGCCTGGGGGAGAAGAACACTGAAGCTTTCTTT. Drawing the rest from reference TRBV7-6 and TRBJ1-1, the complete variable domain is GAGVSQSPRYKVTKRGQDVALRCDPISGHVSLYWYRQALGQGPEFLTYFNYEAQQDKSGLPNDRFSAERPEGSISTLTIQRTEQRDSAMYRCASSLGEKNTEAFFGQGTRLTVV.